The 25 T cell receptor beta chains below come from one sample, sequenced in a study of OX40 agonist ivuxolimab in advanced cancers. TCRdb's copy holds only in-frame clones and misses some; the assay was immunoSEQ multiplex PCR. Here the sample spans some 72,000 clones, 92% being singletons. The specimen was CD4+ or CD8+ T cells sorted from blood, collected in a trial of the OX40 agonist ivuxolimab. The receptor source for this set is an adult with an advanced solid tumor such as melanoma, head and neck, liver or kidney cancer.

This clone was detected once. The chain recombines TRBV27 with TRBJ2-1; D gene ambiguous. The CDR3 length is 13 residues. V was pared by 6 bases and J by 6 bases, with 12 bases between. Germline CDR1 and CDR2: MNHEY and SMNVEV (reference sequence). CDR3 DNA sequence: TGTGCCAGCAGACTCGTAGGGTTCAATGAGCAGTTCTTC. Translated, it gives CASRLVGFNEQFF.

The rearrangement joins TRBV14 to TRBJ1-1, with a tentative D call TRBD1 (5 bases). CDR1 and CDR2 (germline): SGHDN, FVKESK. Trimming cost V 3 bases and J 4 bases, with 9 bases left between them. This CDR3 is built from 13 residues. CDR3 amino acids: CASSHPGFTEAFF. The CDR3 region has the DNA TGTGCCAGCAGCCACCCAGGGTTCACTGAAGCTTTCTTT.

The V call is TRBV6-1, the J call TRBJ1-5; unclear D gene. The CDR3 consists of 15 residues. CDR1 is MNHNS, CDR2 SASEGT, per germline. V was cut by 1 base and J by 9 bases, with 16 bases left in between. The CDR3 sequence is CASSEEVVPFSPQHF. The CDR3 DNA follows: TGTGCCAGCAGTGAAGAGGTGGTCCCCTTTTCGCCCCAGCATTTT.

The V gene is TRBV5-4, the J gene TRBJ2-6, with a tentative D call TRBD2 (6 bases). CDR1 is SGHNT, CDR2 YYREEE, per germline (reference sequence). CDR3 length equals 15 residues. V lost 0 bases, J lost 10 bases, and 14 bases lay in between. The CDR3 loop is CASSLDVPGGNVLTF. CDR3 DNA sequence: TGTGCCAGCAGCTTGGATGTCCCCGGGGGAAACGTCCTGACTTTC.

The chain joins TRBV27 to TRBJ1-2; TRBD1 is a possible D gene (5 bases). Germline V lookup: CDR1 MNHEY, CDR2 SMNVEV (reference sequence). Trimming left V 3 bases short and J 2 bases short, with 7 bases between. The CDR3 has 13 residues. The CDR3 nucleotides read TGTGCCAGCAGTTTGGGGGAGAACTATGGCTACACCTTC. Its translation: CASSLGENYGYTF.

This clone was counted a few times. The chain joins TRBV7-6 to TRBJ2-3, with D perhaps matching TRBD2 (5 bases). This CDR3 is built from 14 residues. Germline CDR1 is SGHVS and CDR2 is FNYEAQ. The germline V and J ends were trimmed by 7 bases and 3 bases, with 14 bases remaining between them. The CDR3 nucleotides are TGTGCCAGCACCCACAGCGGACCTACAGATACGCAGTATTTT. Translation: CASTHSGPTDTQYF.

The V gene is TRBV13, the J gene TRBJ1-3, with 7 bases that match TRBD1. Germline trimming cut 5 bases from V and 4 bases from J; bases unmatched to any gene: 5. The CDR3 extends over 14 amino acids. Per the germline V gene, CDR1 is PRHDT and CDR2 is FYEKMQ (reference sequence). The CDR3 is CASSDDRVGNTIYF. The CDR3 DNA reads TGTGCCAGCAGCGATGACAGGGTCGGAAACACCATATATTTT. The full variable domain, its missing parts supplied by reference TRBV13 and TRBJ1-3, is AAGVIQSPRHLIKEKRETATLKCYPIPRHDTVYWYQQGPGQDPQFLISFYEKMQSDKGSIPDRFSAQQFSDYHSELNMSSLELGDSALYFCASSDDRVGNTIYFGEGSWLTVV.

The rearrangement joins TRBV27 to TRBJ2-5, with a tentative D call TRBD2 (5 bases). Germline values: CDR1 MNHEY, CDR2 SMNVEV (reference sequence). Deletions cut 0 bases from V and 4 bases from J, with 9 bases between. The CDR3 extends over 14 amino acids. The CDR3 bases are TGTGCCAGCAGTTTATCAGGGAGAGTAGAGACCCAGTACTTC. This encodes CASSLSGRVETQYF.

V gene TRBV6-5 combines with J gene TRBJ1-2; no firm D call. The CDR3 has 14 residues. The germline gives CDR1 MNHEY, CDR2 SVGAGI. Deletions cut 2 bases from V and 3 bases from J, with 10 bases between. CDR3 region: CASSYSDLDYGYTF. As DNA, the CDR3 is TGTGCCAGCAGTTACAGCGACTTGGACTATGGCTACACCTTC.

The chain has TRBV27 and TRBJ1-1; TRBD1 matches 11 bases. The length of the CDR3 is 14 residues. Germline lookup yields CDR1 MNHEY and CDR2 SMNVEV (reference sequence). The V gene end was trimmed by 4 bases and the J gene end by 6 bases; junction bases not matched to a gene: 4. DNA for the CDR3: TGTGCCAGCAGTTGGGGACAGGGGGGCCCTGAAGCTTTCTTT. Translation: CASSWGQGGPEAFF.

This clone came up once. This sequence joins TRBV5-4 and TRBJ2-7; 13 bases agree with TRBD2. The germline gives CDR1 SGHNT, CDR2 YYREEE (reference sequence). This CDR3 has 17 amino acids. The V and J ends lost 0 bases and 0 bases, in that order; junction bases with no gene match: 3. The DNA of the CDR3 is TGTGCCAGCAGCTTGGCTGGACTAGCGGGGGTCTCCTACGAGCAGTACTTC. It translates to CASSLAGLAGVSYEQYF.

Points on this clone: The junction departs from the called germline gene at one end, perhaps through a read error. The genes are TRBV13 and TRBJ2-1; TRBD2 aligns across 7 bases. The length of the CDR3 is 12 residues. The germline gives CDR1 PRHDT, CDR2 FYEKMQ (reference sequence). The CDR3 region is CASSLLAGEGVF. The CDR3 nucleotides are TGTGCCAGCAGCTTACTGGCGGGGGAAGGGGTCTTC.

This chain joins TRBV5-1 and TRBJ2-1, with 12 bases fitting TRBD2. Germline CDR1 is SGHRS and CDR2 is YFSETQ. J lost 0 bases, V lost 1 base, and 5 bases had no gene match. The CDR3 runs 18 residues. The CDR3 nucleotides are TGCGCCAGCAGCTTGACTAGCGGGGGGCCTAGCTCCTACAATGAGCAGTTCTTC. It specifies CASSLTSGGPSSYNEQFF.

The CDR3 DNA sequence: TGTGCCACCCGGATGGACTTGTATAATTCACCCCTCCACTTT. Its translation is CATRMDLYNSPLHF. This chain links TRBV6-6 with TRBJ1-6; no firm D call. Looked up from germline, CDR1 is MNHNY and CDR2 is SVGAGI (reference sequence). The CDR3 extends over 14 amino acids. Deletions cut 10 bases from V and 4 bases from J, with 14 bases between.

This sequence joins TRBV7-8 and TRBJ1-2; TRBD1 agrees at 12 bases. CDR3 length equals 14 residues. Germline CDR1 and CDR2: SGHVS and FQNEAQ. After removal of 5 bases from V and 7 bases from J, the junction contained 5 bases not matched to a gene. CDR3 protein: CASSVGQGASGYTF. In DNA form, the CDR3 reads TGTGCCAGCAGCGTGGGACAGGGGGCTTCTGGCTACACCTTC.

The chain links TRBV27 to TRBJ1-1; D remains ambiguous. With 2 bases removed from V and 1 base from J, the gap between germline ends came to 8 bases. Germline V lookup: CDR1 MNHEY, CDR2 SMNVEV (reference sequence). The CDR3 sequence is 14 residues long. This chain's CDR3 is CASSLGPGNTEAFF. CDR3 in DNA: TGTGCCAGCAGTTTAGGACCCGGGAACACTGAAGCTTTCTTT.

The chain has TRBV19 and TRBJ1-6, with no clear D. Per germline, CDR1 LNHDA and CDR2 SQIVND (reference sequence). V was shortened by 8 bases and J by 8 bases, with 16 bases between the two germline ends. The CDR3 has 14 amino acids. The CDR3 loop reads CASGVWQPYSPLHF. CDR3 sequence (DNA): TGTGCCAGTGGTGTGTGGCAGCCGTATTCACCCCTCCACTTT.

This chain joins TRBV7-9 and TRBJ1-1; TRBD1 matches at 8 bases. The CDR3 extends over 13 amino acids. The V and J ends lost 10 bases and 5 bases, in that order; junction bases with no gene match: 9. The germline gives CDR1 SEHNR, CDR2 FQNEAQ (reference sequence). CDR3 protein: CATYGQGGTEAFF. The CDR3 DNA is TGTGCCACCTACGGACAGGGAGGAACTGAAGCTTTCTTT.

The rearrangement links TRBV5-5 to TRBJ2-1; either TRBD1 or TRBD2 may fit D (5 bases each). Trimming shortened V by 0 bases and J by 6 bases, and 7 bases separated the two germline ends. Per germline, CDR1 SGHKS and CDR2 YYEKEE (reference sequence). The CDR3 totals 13 residues. For the CDR3, the DNA is TGTGCCAGCAGCTTGGGAGGGGTCAATGAGCAGTTCTTC. Translation: CASSLGGVNEQFF.

This clone was recorded only once. The chain combines TRBV27 with TRBJ2-7, with 8 bases fitting TRBD1. This CDR3 spans 14 amino acids. V gave up 5 bases and J gave up 3 bases; unmatched junction bases: 6. Germline-derived CDR1 and CDR2 are MNHEY and SMNVEV (reference sequence). The CDR3 region has the DNA TGTGCCAGCAGTCCGGGACAGGAAATCTACGAGCAGTACTTC. It yields the protein CASSPGQEIYEQYF.

This clone was seen just once. This chain joins TRBV10-3 and TRBJ2-5; D remains unclear. V lost 6 bases and J lost 3, with 8 bases in between. Germline CDR1 reads ENHRY; CDR2 reads SYGVKD. The CDR3 is 12 amino acids. CDR3 region: CAIRTEKETQYF. CDR3 in DNA: TGTGCCATCAGAACTGAGAAAGAGACCCAGTACTTC.

The chain joins TRBV7-9 to TRBJ2-7; D is perhaps TRBD2 (5 bases). The V end lost 1 base, the J end lost 4 bases, and 8 bases lay between the germline ends. Germline V gene lookup returns CDR1 SEHNR and CDR2 FQNEAQ (reference sequence). This CDR3 spans 13 amino acids. CDR3 in DNA: TGTGCCAGCAGCTTAGGAGGGTTTTACGAGCAGTACTTC. Protein: CASSLGGFYEQYF. The full variable domain, with the rest looked up from reference TRBV7-9 and TRBJ2-7, is DTGVSQNPRHKITKRGQNVTFRCDPISEHNRLYWYRQTLGQGPEFLTYFQNEAQLEKSRLLSDRFSAERPKGSFSTLEIQRTEQGDSAMYLCASSLGGFYEQYFGPGTRLTVT.

The rearrangement joins TRBV5-1 to TRBJ2-1; 7 bases map to TRBD2. Germline V lookup: CDR1 SGHRS, CDR2 YFSETQ. With 3 bases clipped from V and 3 bases from J, the junction kept 6 bases outside the gene matches. This CDR3 is built from 15 residues. CDR3 nucleotides: TGCGCCAGCAGCTGGGGAGGGACGAGCTACAATGAGCAGTTCTTC. Translated: CASSWGGTSYNEQFF.

This clone was seen only once. This chain uses TRBV6-5 with TRBJ1-1, with TRBD1 matching 9 bases. The CDR3 covers 14 residues. Germline V gene lookup returns CDR1 MNHEY and CDR2 SVGAGI. V lost 4 bases, J lost 4 bases, and 4 bases stayed unmatched. The CDR3 nucleotides read TGTGCCAGCAGTTGGGGACAGGGAGGCACTGAAGCTTTCTTT. Translated: CASSWGQGGTEAFF.

The CDR3 DNA is TGTGCCAGCAGCTTACAGGGGGCGGGGGCCAACGTCCTGACTTTC. Protein product: CASSLQGAGANVLTF. The chain couples TRBV11-2 to TRBJ2-6; 8 positions agree with TRBD1. Germline values: CDR1 SGHAT, CDR2 FQNNGV. V trimming: 2 bases; J trimming: 4 bases; junction bases outside the gene matches: 1. The CDR3 has 15 residues.